Following are 10 T cell receptor beta chains from one sample sequenced in a study of blood T cell repertoires in COVID-19. TCRdb's copy holds only in-frame clones and misses some; the assay was immunoSEQ multiplex PCR. Of about 74,000 clones listed, approximately 85% are singletons. The material sequenced was peripheral blood. These receptors were collected from a man between 65 and 85 years old with acute or convalescent COVID-19.

The chain couples TRBV5-6 to TRBJ1-1; D remains ambiguous. This CDR3 contains 14 residues. Trimming removed 0 bases at V and 0 bases at J, with 6 bases between. Germline V gene data show CDR1 as SGHDT and CDR2 as YYEEEE. The DNA of the CDR3 is TGTGCCAGCAGCTTGGGGACTCTGAACACTGAAGCTTTCTTT. This translates into CASSLGTLNTEAFF.

A few counts support this clone. The chain combines TRBV4-1 with TRBJ1-1; 7 bases fit TRBD1. Per germline, CDR1 MGHRA and CDR2 YSYEKL. Losses at the gene ends were 0 bases for V and 8 bases for J; bases not matched to a gene: 15. The CDR3 is made up of 17 amino acids. CDR3 sequence (DNA): TGCGCCAGCAGCCAAGACCTGTTCGGGACAGACGTACTGGAAGCTTTCTTT. Protein: CASSQDLFGTDVLEAFF.

The chain has TRBV5-5 and TRBJ1-5, with D hard to call. V dropped 5 bases and J dropped 8 bases, with 23 bases sitting between them. This CDR3 is 16 amino acids long. Germline V CDR1 and CDR2: SGHKS, YYEKEE (reference sequence). In DNA, the CDR3 is TGTGCCAGCAGACCGGACGGTAGCGGGTTTGGTGAGCCCCAGCATTTT. Translating gives CASRPDGSGFGEPQHF.

DNA for the CDR3: TGTGCCAGCAGTTCCGATCGTCCCAGGGACATGAACACTGAAGCTTTCTTT. This encodes CASSSDRPRDMNTEAFF. The chain joins TRBV6-4 to TRBJ1-1; tentative D call: TRBD1 (6 bases). CDR1 and CDR2 from the germline V gene are MRHNA and SNTAGT. The ends were cut back, 5 bases at V and 0 bases at J, with 19 bases in the middle. The CDR3 loop spans 17 amino acids.

The chain is built from TRBV27 and TRBJ2-2, with D possibly being TRBD1 (5 bases). Germline loops: CDR1 MNHEY, CDR2 SMNVEV (reference sequence). This CDR3 contains 16 residues. V gave up 5 bases and J gave up 0 bases, with 13 bases separating them. In DNA, the CDR3 is TGTGCCAGCAGTGCCTCAGGGTTGACGAACACCGGGGAGCTGTTTTTT. This codes for CASSASGLTNTGELFF.

The chain has TRBV24-1 and TRBJ1-2, with a tentative D call TRBD1 (5 bases). Looked up from germline, CDR1 is KGHDR and CDR2 is SFDVKD. V was trimmed by 2 bases and J by 8 bases, leaving 14 bases between them. The CDR3 is 14 residues long. DNA for the CDR3: TGTGCCACCAGTGATTGGACAAAGAATTTGGGCTACACCTTC. This codes for CATSDWTKNLGYTF.

This clone was counted a few times. This chain uses TRBV7-9 with TRBJ2-1, with TRBD1 matching 12 bases. After removal of 0 bases from V and 7 bases from J, the junction contained 13 bases not matched to a gene. The CDR3 loop spans 19 amino acids. CDR1 and CDR2 (germline): SEHNR, FQNEAQ (reference sequence). The DNA of the CDR3 is TGTGCCAGCAGCTTAGCCGGGACAGGGGGCCTTGGGAGGTCAAATGAGCAGTTCTTC. It translates to CASSLAGTGGLGRSNEQFF. Complete variable domain (other parts from reference TRBV7-9 and TRBJ2-1): DTGVSQNPRHKITKRGQNVTFRCDPISEHNRLYWYRQTLGQGPEFLTYFQNEAQLEKSRLLSDRFSAERPKGSFSTLEIQRTEQGDSAMYLCASSLAGTGGLGRSNEQFFGPGTRLTVL.

The V and J genes are TRBV7-8 and TRBJ2-3; 13 bases agree with TRBD2. After removal of 1 base from V and 8 bases from J, the junction contained 6 bases not matched to a gene. The CDR3 is 16 residues long. CDR1 and CDR2 (germline): SGHVS, FQNEAQ. CDR3 DNA: TGTGCCAGCAGCTTAGGACTAGCGGGGGGAAGGGGTACGCAGTATTTT. Its protein product is CASSLGLAGGRGTQYF.

J is TRBJ1-6 and V is TRBV20-1; 8 nucleotides line up with TRBD1. CDR1 and CDR2 from the germline V gene are DFQATT and SNEGSKA (reference sequence). The CDR3 spans 14 residues. The ends lost 3 bases at V and 9 bases at J; junction bases unmatched: 7. CDR3 in DNA: TGCAGTGCTAGTTCGGACAGGGAGAGTTCACCCCTCCACTTT. It codes for CSASSDRESSPLHF.

The genes are TRBV25-1 and TRBJ1-2, with TRBD1 as a possible D gene (5 bases). V dropped 3 bases and J dropped 6 bases, with 14 bases sitting between them. This CDR3 comprises 14 residues. CDR1 and CDR2 (germline): MGHDK, SYGVNS. The CDR3 DNA sequence: TGTGCCAGCAGTGAGGGGGTTCGGGAGGATGGCTACACCTTC. Its protein product is CASSEGVREDGYTF.